The T cell receptor beta chain described here comes from a study of control samples from healthy donors and cancer patients. Germline V gene sequence: CDR1 MDHEN, CDR2 SYDVKM. Trimming removed 1 base from V and 7 bases from J, with 14 bases in between. The length of the CDR3 is 14 residues. Profiling relied on immunoSEQ multiplex PCR, and the TCRdb table lists in-frame clones only, not all of them. The sample shows approximately 110,000 clones, 91% of them seen only once. This TCR came from a woman younger than 35 in good health. The sample consisted of blood. The rearrangement uses TRBV28 and TRBJ2-7; perhaps D is TRBD1 or TRBD2 (6 bases each). CDR3 DNA sequence: TGTGCCAGCAGTTTATTTTACAGGGCGGGAGAGCAGTACTTC. Its protein is CASSLFYRAGEQYF. Together with reference TRBV28 and TRBJ2-7, the CDR3 gives the full variable domain: DVKVTQSSRYLVKRTGEKVFLECVQDMDHENMFWYRQDPGLGLRLIYFSYDVKMKEKGDIPEGYSVSREKKERFSLILESASTNQTSMYLCASSLFYRAGEQYFGPGTRLTVT.